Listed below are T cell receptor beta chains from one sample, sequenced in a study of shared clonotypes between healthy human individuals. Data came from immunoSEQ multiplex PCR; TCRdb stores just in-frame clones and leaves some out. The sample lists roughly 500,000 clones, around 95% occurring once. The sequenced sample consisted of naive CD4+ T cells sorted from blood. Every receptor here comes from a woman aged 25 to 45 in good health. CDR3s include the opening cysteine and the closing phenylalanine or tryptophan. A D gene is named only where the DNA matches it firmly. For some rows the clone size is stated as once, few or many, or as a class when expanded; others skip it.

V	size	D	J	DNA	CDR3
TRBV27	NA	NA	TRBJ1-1	TGTGCCAGCAGTTTATTTAGACAGAACACTGAAGCTTTCTTT	CASSLFRQNTEAFF
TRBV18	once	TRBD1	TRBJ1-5	TGTGCCAGCTCACGGACAGGGTCTTGGGATCAGCCCCAGCATTTT	CASSRTGSWDQPQHF
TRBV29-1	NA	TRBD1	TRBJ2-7	TGCAGCGCCGCCGGGACAGGGACTTACGAGCAGTACTTC	CSAAGTGTYEQYF
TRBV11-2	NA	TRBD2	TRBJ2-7	TGTGCCAGCAGCTCGAAGACTAGCGGGAGAGTCTACGAGCAGTACTTC	CASSSKTSGRVYEQYF
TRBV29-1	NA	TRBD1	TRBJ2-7	TGCAGCGCCCTAAATTGGGGACAGGGCTTGTACGAGCAGTACTTC	CSALNWGQGLYEQYF
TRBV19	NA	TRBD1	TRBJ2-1	TGTGCCAGTAGGGGACAGGGTTCACCTTTTAACAATGAGCAGTTCTTC	CASRGQGSPFNNEQFF
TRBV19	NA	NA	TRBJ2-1	TGTGCCAGTATGAGAGACAGCTCCTACAATGAGCAGTTCTTC	CASMRDSSYNEQFF
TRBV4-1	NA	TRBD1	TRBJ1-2	TGCGCCAGCAGCAAACCGACAGGGGGCGCTAAGAATGGCTACACCTTC	CASSKPTGGAKNGYTF
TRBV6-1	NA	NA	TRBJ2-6	TGTGCCAGCAGTGGTAGTTTTTCTGGGGCCAACGTCCTGACTTTC	CASSGSFSGANVLTF
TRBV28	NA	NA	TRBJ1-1	TGTGCCAGCCGGACAGTTGAAACTGAAGCTTTCTTT	CASRTVETEAFF
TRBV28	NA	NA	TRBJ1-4	TGTGCCAGCAGTCTACCACAGACTAATGAAAAACTGTTTTTT	CASSLPQTNEKLFF
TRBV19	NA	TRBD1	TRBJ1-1	TGTGCCAGTAGGCGACAGGGGAACACTGAAGCTTTCTTT	CASRRQGNTEAFF
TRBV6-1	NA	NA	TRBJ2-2	TGTGCCAGCAGGCAACAGTACACCGGGGAGCTGTTTTTT	CASRQQYTGELFF
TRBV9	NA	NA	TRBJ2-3	TGTGCCAGCAGCGAGAGGCCATTCACAGATACGCAGTATTTT	CASSERPFTDTQYF
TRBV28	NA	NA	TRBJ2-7	TGTGCCAGCAGTTCCCCTGGGGGGAGGAGCTCCTACGAGCAGTACTTC	CASSSPGGRSSYEQYF
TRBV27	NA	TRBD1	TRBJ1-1	TGTGCCAGCAGTCGCAGACAGGGCTATATGAACACTGAAGCTTTCTTT	CASSRRQGYMNTEAFF
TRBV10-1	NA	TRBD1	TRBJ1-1	TGCGCCAGCAGTGAAGCTGGACAGGGGGCCGTTTCTTTCTTT	CASSEAGQGAVSFF
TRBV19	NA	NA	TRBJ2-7	TGTGCCAGTAGTAGGGGGTACTACGAGCAGTACTTC	CASSRGYYEQYF
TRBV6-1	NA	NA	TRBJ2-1	TGTGCCAGCAGTGTATTGGGGTCCTACAATGAGCAGTTCTTC	CASSVLGSYNEQFF
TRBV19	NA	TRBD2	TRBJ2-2	TGTGCCAGTAGTAGTAGCGGGGGCACCGGGGAGCTGTTTTTT	CASSSSGGTGELFF
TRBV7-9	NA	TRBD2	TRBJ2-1	TGTGCCAGCAGCTTCGGGGTAGCGGGAGGGGGTGAGCAGTTCTTC	CASSFGVAGGGEQFF
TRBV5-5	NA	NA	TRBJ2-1	TGTGCCAGCAGCTTGTCGGACCTACGGAGGGAGGGACATAATGAGCAGTTCTTC	CASSLSDLRREGHNEQFF
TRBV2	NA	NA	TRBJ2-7	TGTGCCAGCAGTTTGGGGGAACCGGACGAGCAGTACTTC	CASSLGEPDEQYF
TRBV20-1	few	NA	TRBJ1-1	TGCAGTGCTCGGTTGGGCACTGAAGCTTTCTTT	CSARLGTEAFF
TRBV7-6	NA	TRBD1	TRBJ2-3	TGTGCCAGCAGCGCCCGGACAGGCTCTAGCACAGATACGCAGTATTTT	CASSARTGSSTDTQYF
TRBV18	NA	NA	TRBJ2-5	TGTGCCAGCTCACCGGTTGGAAGCCAAGAGACCCAGTACTTC	CASSPVGSQETQYF
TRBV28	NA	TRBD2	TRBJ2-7	TGTGCCAGCCGTTATAGCGGGAGCTACGAGCAGTACTTC	CASRYSGSYEQYF